The 18 T cell receptor beta chains reported below all come from one sample, sequenced in a study of metastatic and nonmetastatic thyroid tumors. Patients underwent thyroid surgery, and none had received any treatment before it. TCRdb re-analyzed the PCR reads through MiXCR. This table has 13,000 or so clones, almost 30% appearing once. Specimen: blood. These receptors all come from a female donor with papillary thyroid cancer or a benign thyroid nodule (not recorded which). Some clones in this sample may be carry-over from other donors' samples.

This clone was recorded a few times. At one end, the junction sequence differs from germline, possibly due to a read error. The V gene is TRBV5-1, the J gene TRBJ2-5; D is ambiguous. There are 14 residues in the CDR3. CDR1 is SGHRS and CDR2 is YFSETQ in the germline V gene. The CDR3 DNA sequence: TGCGCCGGCAGCTCCGGGTCTGGTGATGAGACCCAGTACTTC. It codes for CAGSSGSGDETQYF.

The genes are TRBV19 and TRBJ2-7; 10 bases line up with TRBD1. CDR1 and CDR2 (germline): LNHDA, SQIVND (reference sequence). This CDR3 contains 14 residues. Unmatched junction bases numbered 3, after V lost 2 bases and J lost 5 bases. The CDR3 region is CASSIRQGANEQYF. DNA of the CDR3: TGTGCCAGTAGTATACGACAGGGGGCTAACGAGCAGTACTTC.

This clone was found a few times. The rearrangement links TRBV6-2 or TRBV6-3 to TRBJ2-1; TRBD2 matches 7 bases. Germline V gene lookup returns CDR1 MNHEY and CDR2 SVGEGT. The V segment lost 7 bases and the J segment 7 bases; nucleotides outside the gene matches: 10. The CDR3 has 14 amino acids. CDR3 sequence reads: CASNTGGESNEQFF. The CDR3 DNA reads TGTGCCAGCAACACGGGAGGAGAGTCGAATGAGCAGTTCTTC.

This chain links TRBV24-1 with TRBJ2-3; 9 nucleotides match TRBD2. CDR3 length: 17 residues. The germline CDR1 and CDR2 sequences are KGHDR and SFDVKD. J gave up 2 bases and V 0 bases, and 5 bases lay outside the gene matches. The CDR3 nucleotides are TGTGCCACCAGTGATTTGTCGACTAGCGGATACACAGATACGCAGTATTTT. It yields the protein CATSDLSTSGYTDTQYF.

The V gene is TRBV29-1, the J gene TRBJ1-1, with 9 bases that match TRBD1. This CDR3 comprises 14 residues. V lost 7 bases and J lost 1; bases outside the gene matches: 7. CDR1 is SQVTM, CDR2 ANQGSEA, per germline. In DNA, the CDR3 is TGCAGCGCCAGAACGGGACAGGGGAACACTGAAGCTTTCTTT. Translation: CSARTGQGNTEAFF.

Points on this clone: The junction does not match germline at one end; this may be a read error. V usage is TRBV7-6 and J usage is TRBJ2-2; 7 bases are shared with TRBD1. The germline V gene has CDR1 SGHVS and CDR2 FNYEAQ. The CDR3 runs to 15 residues. CDR3: CASSSTTGHTGELFF. The CDR3 coding sequence is TGTGCCAGCAGCTCAACGACAGGGCACACCGGGGAGTTGTTTTTT.

This clone has at least ten counts. Distinct nucleotide sequences in the sample also encode this CDR3. The CDR3 DNA is TGCAGTGCTAGACCCTCAGGGGGCTCTGGAGAGACCCAGTACTTC. Its protein product is CSARPSGGSGETQYF. This chain links TRBV20-1 with TRBJ2-5; 8 nucleotides agree with TRBD1. CDR3 size: 15 residues. V lost 2 bases and J lost 4; bases outside the gene matches: 9. CDR1 and CDR2 from the germline V gene are DFQATT and SNEGSKA (reference sequence).

This clone is categorized as medium-sized. The V and J genes are TRBV15 and TRBJ1-5, with 7 bases lining up with TRBD1. The CDR3 totals 15 residues. Germline V lookup: CDR1 LNHNV, CDR2 YYDKDF (reference sequence). The V gene end was trimmed by 4 bases and the J gene end by 3 bases; junction bases not matched to a gene: 6. The CDR3 bases are TGTGCCACCAGCAACTGGGACAGCTCCAATCAGCCCCAGCATTTT. Protein sequence: CATSNWDSSNQPQHF.

By share, this clone counts as medium-sized. The J gene is TRBJ2-1, the V gene TRBV20-1; 10 positions agree with TRBD2. The V gene's germline CDR1 is DFQATT and CDR2 SNEGSKA (reference sequence). V trimming: 3 bases; J trimming: 5 bases; junction bases outside the gene matches: 4. CDR3 size: 14 residues. CDR3 sequence (DNA): TGCAGTGCTAGTCTAACTAGCGGGAACAATGAGCAGTTCTTC. This gives the protein CSASLTSGNNEQFF.

This clone was detected once. The chain is built from TRBV4-1 and TRBJ2-7; 7 bases are a match to TRBD2. Trimming removed 2 bases from V and 2 bases from J; junction bases left unmatched: 0. The CDR3 contains 13 residues. CDR1 MGHRA and CDR2 YSYEKL come from the germline V gene. The DNA for the CDR3 is TGCGCCAGCAGCCAACTAGCGGCCTACGAGCAGTACTTC. It encodes CASSQLAAYEQYF.

Judged by abundance, this clone is medium-sized. The genes are TRBV5-4 and TRBJ1-4; D call uncertain. Looked up from germline, CDR1 is SGHNT and CDR2 is YYREEE (reference sequence). V was shortened by 4 bases and J by 6 bases, with 7 bases between the two germline ends. The CDR3 spans 12 residues. The CDR3 region is CASSAIDEKLFF. In nucleotides, the CDR3 is TGTGCCAGCAGCGCTATTGATGAAAAACTGTTTTTT.

V is TRBV11-2 and J is TRBJ2-3; D uncertain. The V end was cut by 3 bases, the J end by 0 bases, with 10 bases between. The CDR3 spans 15 residues. Germline V gene data show CDR1 as SGHAT and CDR2 as FQNNGV. CDR3 in DNA: TGTGCCAGCAGCTTCACTACAACTAGCACAGATACGCAGTATTTT. Translation: CASSFTTTSTDTQYF.

As regards this clone: Compared with germline, one end of the junction differs, possibly owing to a read error. This chain uses TRBV7-2 with TRBJ2-3; D is perhaps TRBD2 (5 bases). There are 14 residues in the CDR3. CDR1 and CDR2 from the germline V gene are SGHTA and FQGNSA. CDR3 protein: CASSLAEATDTQYF. CDR3 DNA: TGTGCCAGCAGCTTAGCGGAGGCAACAGACACGCAGTATTTT.

This clone came up many times. The chain recombines TRBV25-1 with TRBJ2-1; 11 bases are a match to TRBD2. The trim removed 5 bases at V and 2 bases at J, leaving 23 bases unmatched. Germline CDR1 reads MGHDK; CDR2 reads SYGVNS. CDR3 size: 22 residues. CDR3 amino acids: CASSIPWCGLLAGVNPYNEQFF. Here the CDR3 DNA reads TGTGCCAGCAGTATACCCTGGTGTGGACTACTAGCGGGAGTCAATCCCTACAATGAGCAGTTCTTC.

This clone is medium-sized. The chain employs TRBV20-1 and TRBJ2-1, with 13 bases matching TRBD2. The CDR3 sequence is 15 residues long. Germline CDR1 is DFQATT and CDR2 is SNEGSKA (reference sequence). The trim removed 5 bases at V and 6 bases at J, leaving 7 bases unmatched. The CDR3 DNA follows: TGCAGTGCTGCGGGCGGGACTAGCGGGATCAATGAGCAGTTCTTC. It codes for CSAAGGTSGINEQFF.

The V and J genes are TRBV5-1 and TRBJ2-1; 7 nucleotides align to TRBD2. The CDR3 consists of 16 residues. V gave up 0 bases and J gave up 7 bases; unmatched junction bases: 10. CDR1 is SGHRS and CDR2 is YFSETQ in the germline V gene. The CDR3 DNA reads as TGCGCCAGCAGCTTGGCCCCATTGGGACTAAGTAATGAGCAGTTCTTC. Translating gives CASSLAPLGLSNEQFF.

V is TRBV4-2 and J is TRBJ2-3; D possibly corresponds to TRBD2 (5 bases). The CDR3 extends over 15 amino acids. V lost 0 bases to trimming and J lost 6 bases, with 13 bases between them. Germline V CDR1 and CDR2: LGHNA, YNFKEQ. For the CDR3, the DNA is TGTGCCAGCAGCCAAGAACTAGTAGGCGGGGATACGCAGTATTTT. Its protein product is CASSQELVGGDTQYF.

By its share, this clone is medium-sized (0.01 to 0.1%). The chain couples TRBV12-3 or TRBV12-4 to TRBJ1-2; TRBD1 matches at 8 bases. V trimming: 4 bases; J trimming: 5 bases; junction bases outside the gene matches: 6. The CDR3 length is 14 residues. The CDR3 sequence is CASSSGQGWYGYTF. As DNA, the CDR3 is TGTGCCAGCAGTTCCGGACAGGGTTGGTATGGCTACACCTTC.